This T cell receptor beta chain came from a study of T cell responses to AZD1222 COVID-19 vaccine. Study-level results: Regions left unmutated in variants are reportedly the target of nearly half of spike-specific TCRs.

This clone was detected once. Its specificity is not known. Produced via immunoSEQ multiplex PCR; TCRdb's table is partial and in-frame only. The repertoire holds some 130,000 clones, with 80% to 95% as singletons. There are 13 residues in the CDR3. V was cut by 6 bases and J by 5 bases, with 14 bases left in between. Specimen: peripheral blood, collected 28 days after the second AZD1222 dose. The receptor's source is an adult who received the AZD1222 COVID-19 vaccine. The gene calls are TRBV12-3 or TRBV12-4 and TRBJ2-7, with D possibly TRBD1 on 6 matching bases. The CDR3 spells CASRGGSGDEQYF. In nucleotides, the CDR3 is TGTGCCAGCAGGGGCGGATCAGGGGACGAGCAGTACTTC.